The rows below give T cell receptor beta chains drawn from one sample of a study of vaccination and CD4 T cells after COVID-19. TCRdb ran MiXCR on the PCR reads and lists one entry per CDR3 protein. There are just over 20,000 distinct CDR3 sequences in the sample; approximately 48% occur only once, and roughly 4.8% lies in the top ten. For these TCRs, the target antigens are not known. Source material: CD4+ T cells from blood, cultured in vitro. The receptors were sampled from a human donor who had recovered from COVID-19. Each CDR3 is given with its conserved first and last residue. D genes are given only for firm matches. Part of the rows lack a size; the others show once, few, many or a class for expanded clones.

v_call: TRBV7-3; j_call: TRBJ2-1; clone_size: NA; d_call: NA; cdr3_aa: CASSLIPTRSYNEQFF; cdr3_nt: TGTGCCAGCAGCTTAATACCAACAAGATCCTACAATGAGCAGTTCTTC
v_call: TRBV20-1; j_call: TRBJ1-1; clone_size: few; d_call: TRBD1; cdr3_aa: CSAGTGGNTEAFF; cdr3_nt: TGCAGTGCCGGCACAGGGGGAAACACTGAAGCTTTCTTT
v_call: TRBV24-1; j_call: TRBJ2-5; clone_size: NA; d_call: TRBD1; cdr3_aa: CATSDSQPGQGGETQYF; cdr3_nt: TGTGCCACCAGTGATTCGCAACCGGGACAGGGAGGAGAGACCCAGTACTTC
v_call: TRBV28; j_call: TRBJ2-3; clone_size: NA; d_call: NA; cdr3_aa: CASSPTRATTDTQYF; cdr3_nt: TGTGCCAGCAGCCCCACTAGGGCAACTACAGATACGCAGTATTTT
v_call: TRBV27; j_call: TRBJ2-5; clone_size: NA; d_call: TRBD1; cdr3_aa: CASRLGQKRQETQYF; cdr3_nt: TGTGCCAGCCGCCTGGGACAGAAACGACAAGAGACCCAGTACTTC
v_call: TRBV18; j_call: TRBJ1-1; clone_size: few; d_call: TRBD1; cdr3_aa: CASSPRGGTEAFF; cdr3_nt: TGTGCCAGCTCACCCAGGGGGGGGACTGAAGCTTTCTTT
v_call: TRBV6-1; j_call: TRBJ1-1; clone_size: NA; d_call: NA; cdr3_aa: CASRTGTTLNTEAFF; cdr3_nt: TGTGCCAGCAGAACCGGGACAACTTTGAACACTGAAGCTTTCTTT
v_call: TRBV5-3; j_call: TRBJ1-1; clone_size: NA; d_call: NA; cdr3_aa: CARSSGAVMNTEAFF; cdr3_nt: TGTGCCAGAAGCTCCGGGGCCGTTATGAACACTGAAGCTTTCTTT
v_call: TRBV6-5; j_call: TRBJ1-5; clone_size: NA; d_call: NA; cdr3_aa: CASSYSRVYSNQPQHF; cdr3_nt: TGTGCCAGCAGTTACTCGAGGGTTTATAGCAATCAGCCCCAGCATTTT
v_call: TRBV20-1; j_call: TRBJ2-1; clone_size: NA; d_call: TRBD2; cdr3_aa: CSARVPTSGSRNEQFF; cdr3_nt: TGCAGTGCTAGGGTCCCCACTAGCGGGAGTAGGAATGAGCAGTTCTTC
v_call: TRBV5-1; j_call: TRBJ2-3; clone_size: NA; d_call: NA; cdr3_aa: CASSQELERLSDTQYF; cdr3_nt: TGCGCCAGCAGCCAAGAGCTTGAAAGGTTGTCAGATACGCAGTATTTT
v_call: TRBV19; j_call: TRBJ2-3; clone_size: NA; d_call: NA; cdr3_aa: CASSIGSGDTQYF; cdr3_nt: TGTGCCAGTAGTATAGGGAGTGGAGATACGCAGTATTTT
v_call: TRBV7-9; j_call: TRBJ2-7; clone_size: NA; d_call: NA; cdr3_aa: CASSWGPGADEQYF; cdr3_nt: TGTGCCAGCAGCTGGGGGCCGGGGGCCGACGAGCAGTACTTC
v_call: TRBV19; j_call: TRBJ2-5; clone_size: NA; d_call: NA; cdr3_aa: CASSVSRGGETQYF; cdr3_nt: TGTGCCAGTAGTGTCTCTCGGGGTGGGGAGACCCAGTACTTC
v_call: TRBV2; j_call: TRBJ1-6; clone_size: few; d_call: TRBD1; cdr3_aa: CASSEWESGGGYNSPLHF; cdr3_nt: TGTGCCAGCAGTGAATGGGAGTCAGGGGGCGGCTATAATTCACCCCTCCACTTT
v_call: TRBV5-4; j_call: TRBJ1-2; clone_size: NA; d_call: NA; cdr3_aa: CASSFQNGYTF; cdr3_nt: TGTGCCAGCAGCTTTCAGAATGGCTACACCTTC
v_call: TRBV10-3; j_call: TRBJ2-3; clone_size: few; d_call: TRBD2; cdr3_aa: CAISGGSGGAADTQYF; cdr3_nt: TGTGCCATCAGTGGGGGTAGCGGGGGGGCCGCTGATACGCAGTATTTT
v_call: TRBV27; j_call: TRBJ2-7; clone_size: few; d_call: NA; cdr3_aa: CASSFKDRGYEQYF; cdr3_nt: TGTGCCAGCAGTTTTAAGGACCGAGGGTACGAGCAGTACTTC
v_call: TRBV28; j_call: TRBJ1-2; clone_size: NA; d_call: NA; cdr3_aa: CAGSPGRYNGYTF; cdr3_nt: TGTGCCGGCAGTCCCGGACGGTATAATGGCTACACCTTC
v_call: TRBV20-1; j_call: TRBJ2-7; clone_size: NA; d_call: TRBD1; cdr3_aa: CSAQAGTGAYEQYF; cdr3_nt: TGCAGTGCTCAAGCCGGGACAGGGGCCTACGAGCAGTACTTC
v_call: TRBV12-3/TRBV12-4; j_call: TRBJ1-5; clone_size: NA; d_call: NA; cdr3_aa: CASSLSPRAGNQPQHF; cdr3_nt: TGTGCCAGCAGTTTATCCCCCAGGGCTGGCAATCAGCCCCAGCATTTT
v_call: TRBV7-2; j_call: TRBJ2-6; clone_size: NA; d_call: NA; cdr3_aa: CASSLGPDPGANVLTF; cdr3_nt: TGTGCCAGCAGCTTAGGTCCGGACCCTGGGGCCAACGTCCTGACTTTC
v_call: TRBV15; j_call: TRBJ1-1; clone_size: NA; d_call: NA; cdr3_aa: CATNSLGAESTEAFF; cdr3_nt: TGTGCCACCAACTCCCTGGGTGCGGAGAGCACTGAAGCTTTCTTT
v_call: TRBV28; j_call: TRBJ2-5; clone_size: NA; d_call: NA; cdr3_aa: CASSSGHQETQYF; cdr3_nt: TGTGCCAGCAGTTCGGGACACCAAGAGACCCAGTACTTC
v_call: TRBV29-1; j_call: TRBJ1-1; clone_size: NA; d_call: TRBD1; cdr3_aa: CSYRTGSATEAFF; cdr3_nt: TGCAGCTACAGGACAGGGTCGGCCACTGAAGCTTTCTTT
v_call: TRBV29-1; j_call: TRBJ2-2; clone_size: NA; d_call: NA; cdr3_aa: CSVEEGANTGELFF; cdr3_nt: TGCAGCGTTGAAGAGGGGGCGAACACCGGGGAGCTGTTTTTT
v_call: TRBV5-8; j_call: TRBJ1-2; clone_size: NA; d_call: NA; cdr3_aa: CASSLDRLEANYGYTF; cdr3_nt: TGTGCCAGCAGCTTGGACAGGCTCGAAGCTAACTATGGCTACACCTTC
v_call: TRBV20-1; j_call: TRBJ2-1; clone_size: NA; d_call: TRBD2; cdr3_aa: CSVPNPSSGSSYNEQFF; cdr3_nt: TGCAGTGTCCCGAACCCATCTAGCGGGTCCTCCTACAATGAGCAGTTCTTC
v_call: TRBV6-1; j_call: TRBJ1-2; clone_size: NA; d_call: NA; cdr3_aa: CASSPRAGANYGYTF; cdr3_nt: TGTGCCAGCAGTCCCAGGGCCGGAGCAAACTATGGCTACACCTTC
v_call: TRBV19; j_call: TRBJ2-1; clone_size: few; d_call: TRBD1; cdr3_aa: CASSQGANINEQFF; cdr3_nt: TGTGCCAGTAGCCAGGGGGCGAATATCAATGAGCAGTTCTTC
v_call: TRBV25-1; j_call: TRBJ2-5; clone_size: few; d_call: NA; cdr3_aa: CASSKTLAARQETQYF; cdr3_nt: TGTGCCAGCTCGAAAACCCTAGCCGCCCGACAGGAGACCCAGTACTTC
v_call: TRBV20-1; j_call: TRBJ1-1; clone_size: few; d_call: NA; cdr3_aa: CSASLGRGLNTEAFF; cdr3_nt: TGCAGTGCTAGTCTAGGCCGAGGACTAAACACTGAAGCTTTCTTT
v_call: TRBV19; j_call: TRBJ1-4; clone_size: NA; d_call: NA; cdr3_aa: CASSSPRGTNEKLFF; cdr3_nt: TGTGCCAGTAGTAGCCCCCGTGGGACTAATGAAAAACTGTTTTTT
v_call: TRBV29-1; j_call: TRBJ1-1; clone_size: NA; d_call: NA; cdr3_aa: CSVGGGGNTEAFF; cdr3_nt: TGCAGCGTTGGGGGAGGGGGGAACACTGAAGCTTTCTTT
v_call: TRBV19; j_call: TRBJ1-2; clone_size: NA; d_call: NA; cdr3_aa: CASSAKTGTIYGYTF; cdr3_nt: TGTGCCAGTAGTGCCAAAACAGGGACCATCTATGGCTACACCTTC
v_call: TRBV10-3; j_call: TRBJ2-5; clone_size: NA; d_call: TRBD2; cdr3_aa: CAISETSGGDPETQYF; cdr3_nt: TGTGCCATCAGTGAGACTAGCGGGGGGGATCCGGAGACCCAGTACTTC
v_call: TRBV20-1; j_call: TRBJ1-2; clone_size: few; d_call: NA; cdr3_aa: CSALTGSDGYTF; cdr3_nt: TGCAGTGCCCTTACAGGGTCTGATGGCTACACCTTC
v_call: TRBV10-1; j_call: TRBJ2-3; clone_size: NA; d_call: NA; cdr3_aa: CASSEPQGGGTDTQYF; cdr3_nt: TGCGCCAGCAGTGAGCCACAGGGAGGAGGCACAGATACGCAGTATTTT
v_call: TRBV7-2; j_call: TRBJ2-7; clone_size: NA; d_call: NA; cdr3_aa: CASSPLSDSLNGQYF; cdr3_nt: TGTGCCAGCAGCCCCTTATCGGACAGCCTTAACGGGCAGTACTTC
v_call: TRBV7-9; j_call: TRBJ2-6; clone_size: NA; d_call: NA; cdr3_aa: CASSPGFGSNSGANVLTF; cdr3_nt: TGTGCCAGCAGCCCAGGGTTTGGTTCCAACTCTGGGGCCAACGTCCTGACTTTC
v_call: TRBV20-1; j_call: TRBJ2-2; clone_size: NA; d_call: TRBD2; cdr3_aa: CSAHGLAGETGELFF; cdr3_nt: TGCAGTGCTCACGGACTAGCGGGGGAGACCGGGGAGCTGTTTTTT
v_call: TRBV11-3; j_call: TRBJ2-1; clone_size: NA; d_call: NA; cdr3_aa: CASSSNNEQFF; cdr3_nt: TGTGCCAGCAGCTCTAACAATGAGCAGTTCTTC
v_call: TRBV20-1; j_call: TRBJ1-1; clone_size: NA; d_call: NA; cdr3_aa: CSGSRGNTEAFF; cdr3_nt: TGCAGTGGAAGTAGGGGGAACACTGAAGCTTTCTTT
v_call: TRBV20-1; j_call: TRBJ2-7; clone_size: NA; d_call: NA; cdr3_aa: CSARGEQGRNEQYF; cdr3_nt: TGCAGTGCTAGAGGCGAGCAGGGTAGGAACGAGCAGTACTTC
v_call: TRBV6-1; j_call: TRBJ1-1; clone_size: few; d_call: NA; cdr3_aa: CATGQTNTEAFF; cdr3_nt: TGTGCCACCGGACAGACGAACACTGAAGCTTTCTTT
v_call: TRBV28; j_call: TRBJ1-1; clone_size: NA; d_call: TRBD1; cdr3_aa: CASYHGTGYSEAFF; cdr3_nt: TGTGCCAGCTACCACGGGACAGGGTATAGTGAAGCTTTCTTT
v_call: TRBV7-6; j_call: TRBJ2-3; clone_size: few; d_call: NA; cdr3_aa: CASAGTHDTDTQYF; cdr3_nt: TGTGCCAGCGCCGGGACGCACGACACAGATACGCAGTATTTT
v_call: TRBV7-9; j_call: TRBJ2-2; clone_size: few; d_call: NA; cdr3_aa: CASSLVGGRGDTGELFF; cdr3_nt: TGTGCCAGCAGCTTAGTAGGGGGTAGGGGCGACACCGGGGAGCTGTTTTTT
v_call: TRBV7-2; j_call: TRBJ2-3; clone_size: few; d_call: NA; cdr3_aa: CASSRDGRVTDTQYF; cdr3_nt: TGTGCCAGCAGCAGAGACGGCAGGGTTACAGATACGCAGTATTTT
v_call: TRBV11-2; j_call: TRBJ2-2; clone_size: few; d_call: TRBD1; cdr3_aa: CASSVGQGDTGELFF; cdr3_nt: TGTGCCAGCAGCGTCGGACAGGGGGACACCGGGGAGCTGTTTTTT
v_call: TRBV28; j_call: TRBJ2-3; clone_size: NA; d_call: TRBD1; cdr3_aa: CASSKQGVRDTQYF; cdr3_nt: TGTGCCAGCAGTAAACAGGGGGTTAGAGATACGCAGTATTTT
v_call: TRBV20-1; j_call: TRBJ2-5; clone_size: few; d_call: TRBD1; cdr3_aa: CSARPPVGTGQETQYF; cdr3_nt: TGCAGTGCTAGACCCCCGGTCGGGACAGGACAAGAGACCCAGTACTTC